Detailed here is one T cell receptor beta chain. Its target is unknown. This specimen belongs to a study of cytomegalovirus exposure and HLA in healthy donors. Study summary: The same platform used for the 500 to 850 first-cohort repertoires was also used for the 130 or so validation repertoires, as a later analysis reported. Study results and caveats: Both high specificity and high sensitivity reportedly marked the classifier's diagnosis of cytomegalovirus status.

The repertoire was sequenced with immunoSEQ multiplex PCR; TCRdb's copy has only in-frame clones and lacks some. The sample comprises 220,000 or so clones, 65% to 85% of which are singletons, and around 15% rests with the top ten. The source of this sequence is a woman in her 30s in good health and CMV-seropositive. Sequencing was done on a sample of PBMCs.

CDR3 coding DNA: TGTGCCAGCAGTGGCCTAGCGGGAGGAGGTGAGCAGTTCTTC. This codes for CASSGLAGGGEQFF. The chain combines TRBV27 with TRBJ2-1; TRBD2 matches at 11 bases. Germline loops: CDR1 MNHEY, CDR2 SMNVEV (reference sequence). The CDR3 runs 14 residues. Unmatched junction bases numbered 6, after V lost 5 bases and J lost 9 bases.